The clone carrying this T cell receptor (beta chain) was seen just once. Its specificity is not known. The sample belongs to a study of cytomegalovirus exposure and HLA in healthy donors. The study's findings and limits: Rarity marked most TCR sequences, yet some public TCRs occurred in many donors. The authors enumerated 180 or so TCR beta chains as linked to cytomegalovirus.

Data came from immunoSEQ multiplex PCR; TCRdb stores just in-frame clones and leaves some out. The table has around 160,000 clones, almost 85% seen once. The source material was PBMCs. The source is a man aged 25-40 years in good health and CMV-seropositive.

The CDR3 spells CASSPVGVRGEKLFF. The CDR3 nucleotides are TGTGCCAGCAGCCCAGTAGGGGTGCGGGGCGAAAAACTGTTTTTT. This chain links TRBV5-6 with TRBJ1-4; perhaps TRBD1 as D (5 bases). V lost 4 bases and J lost 8, with 18 bases in between. This CDR3 contains 15 residues. Germline CDR1 and CDR2: SGHDT and YYEEEE.